The rows below give T cell receptor beta chains drawn from one sample of a study of patients and donors after allogeneic stem cell transplantation. One entry per CDR3 protein results from TCRdb running MiXCR on the RT-PCR reads. This table has about 960,000 distinct CDR3 sequences, more than 15% appearing once. Sequencing was performed on blood, either unsorted or a sorted T cell fraction (not recorded which). All receptors come from a human donor who was either an allogeneic HSCT recipient or a stem cell or donor lymphocyte infusion donor (not recorded which). It is not recorded whose cells these are; they may come from a transplant donor. Each CDR3 is given with its conserved first and last residue. Fields, in order: V gene, CDR3 protein.

>TRBV7-2
CASSSRQVQETQYF
>TRBV3-1
CASSLGLADYNEQFF
>TRBV5-1
CASSLVTRHEQYF
>TRBV7-9
CASSLKRVSDEQYF
>TRBV18
CASSPPGHAGFF
>TRBV15
CATSREGKSKTDTQYF
>TRBV7-8
CASSPLASGTDTQYF
>TRBV6-5
CASSYWSDRANEQYF
>TRBV4-1
CASSKKALDGRSYNEQFF
>TRBV4-2
CASSQEGTSGLNTGELFF
>TRBV6-1
CASSPKVGFGANVLTF
>TRBV3-1
CASSQGNEHFF
>TRBV12-3/TRBV12-4
CASSFRGDGGYTF
>TRBV18
CASSPIRTYEQYF